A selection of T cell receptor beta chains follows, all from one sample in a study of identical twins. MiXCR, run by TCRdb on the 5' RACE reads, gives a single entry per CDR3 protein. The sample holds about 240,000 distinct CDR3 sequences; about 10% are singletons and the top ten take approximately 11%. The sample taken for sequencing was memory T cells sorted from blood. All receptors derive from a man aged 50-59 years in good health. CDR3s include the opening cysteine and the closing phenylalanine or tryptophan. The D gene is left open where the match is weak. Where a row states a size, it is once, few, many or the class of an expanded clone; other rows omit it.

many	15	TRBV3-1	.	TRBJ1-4	TGTGCCAGCAGCCATTCATCTGGGGGTAGGGAAAAACTGTTTTTT	CASSHSSGGREKLFF
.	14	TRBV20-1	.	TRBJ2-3	TGCAGTGCTAGCAACAATGCCAACACAGATACGCAGTATTTT	CSASNNANTDTQYF
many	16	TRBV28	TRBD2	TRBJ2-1	TGTGCCAGCAGTCCAGCTGGACTAGCGGGAGATCGTGAGCAGTTCTTC	CASSPAGLAGDREQFF
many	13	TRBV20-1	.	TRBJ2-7	TGCAGTGCTAGAGAGTCACTTTCCTACGAGCAGTACTTC	CSARESLSYEQYF
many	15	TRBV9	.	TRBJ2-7	TGTGCCAGCAGCGTAGAAGGGGGGGACTTTTACGAGCAGTACTTC	CASSVEGGDFYEQYF
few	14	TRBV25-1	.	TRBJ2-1	TGTGCCAGCAGTGAATTCGGAACATCCAATGAGCAGTTCTTC	CASSEFGTSNEQFF
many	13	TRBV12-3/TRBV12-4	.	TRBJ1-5	TGTGCCAGCAGTTTAGGAAGGGGGTCAGCCCAGCATTTT	CASSLGRGSAQHF
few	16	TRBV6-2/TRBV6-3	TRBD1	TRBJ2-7	TGTGCCAGCAGTTACTCGACAGGACAGGGCTCCTACGAGCAGTACTTC	CASSYSTGQGSYEQYF
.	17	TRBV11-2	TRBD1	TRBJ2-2	TGTGCCAGCAGCTTAGACAGGGACAGGGCGAACACCGGGGAGCTGTTTTTT	CASSLDRDRANTGELFF
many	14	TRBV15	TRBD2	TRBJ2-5	TGTGCCACCAGCAGAGGGGACTATCAAGAGACCCAGTACTTC	CATSRGDYQETQYF
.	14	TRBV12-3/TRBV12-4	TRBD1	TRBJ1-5	TGTGCCAGCAGCCCGGACAGGGCCCATCAGCCCCAGCATTTT	CASSPDRAHQPQHF
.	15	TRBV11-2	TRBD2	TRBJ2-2	TGTGCCAGCAGCCCGACTAGCTGGAACACCGGGGAGCTGTTTTTT	CASSPTSWNTGELFF
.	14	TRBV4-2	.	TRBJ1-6	TGTGCCAGCAGCCAAGCGGCAGGGAATTCACCCCTCCACTTT	CASSQAAGNSPLHF
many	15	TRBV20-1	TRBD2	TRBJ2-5	TGCAGTGCTAGGGGACTAGCGGGAGTGTCCGGGACCCAGTACTTC	CSARGLAGVSGTQYF
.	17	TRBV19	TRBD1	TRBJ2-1	TGTGCCAGTAGTACCCCCTGGAACAGGGGTGGGGGCAATGAGCAGTTCTTC	CASSTPWNRGGGNEQFF
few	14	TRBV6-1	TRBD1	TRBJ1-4	TGTGCCAGCAGAGGGACAGCCACTAATGAAAAACTGTTTTTT	CASRGTATNEKLFF
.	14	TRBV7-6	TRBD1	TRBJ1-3	TGTGCCAGCAGCTTAGCAATAGGGACAGGGGAGACGTATTTT	CASSLAIGTGETYF
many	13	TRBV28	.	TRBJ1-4	TGTGCCAGCAGTTTAGGGCTTGGGGAAAAACTGTTTTTT	CASSLGLGEKLFF
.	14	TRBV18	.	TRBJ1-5	TGTGCCAGCTCACCACCGGGGGGCGGGAAACCCCAGCATTTT	CASSPPGGGKPQHF
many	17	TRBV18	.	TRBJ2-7	TGTGCCAGCTCACCACTTCCATACGCCTTGGGGGTCTACGAGCAGTACTTC	CASSPLPYALGVYEQYF
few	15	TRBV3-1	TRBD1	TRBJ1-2	TGTGCCAGCAGCCAAGGGACAGGGAGAGAGAGAGGCTACACCTTC	CASSQGTGRERGYTF
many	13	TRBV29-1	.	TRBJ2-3	TGCAGCGTTGAATGGTGGGGGACGAGAACGCAGTATTTT	CSVEWWGTRTQYF
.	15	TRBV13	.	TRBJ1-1	TGTGCCAGCAGCTCCGGTACGGAGACGAACACTGAAGCTTTCTTT	CASSSGTETNTEAFF